The 16 T cell receptor beta chains below were found in one sample sequenced in a study of hypomethylating agent response in myelodysplastic syndrome. Libraries were prepared by immunoSEQ multiplex PCR; TCRdb keeps only in-frame clonotypes and omits some of them. The table includes approximately 3,000 clones, around 82% detected once. The specimen was bone marrow, collected before or after starting hypomethylating agent treatment for myelodysplastic syndrome (not recorded which). These receptor sequences come from a human donor with myelodysplastic syndrome.

The gene calls are TRBV27 and TRBJ2-1; D is unclear. The germline CDR1 and CDR2 sequences are MNHEY and SMNVEV (reference sequence). Trimming removed 5 bases from V and 5 bases from J, with 7 bases in between. The CDR3 is 12 residues long. Written as DNA, the CDR3 is TGTGCCAGCAGTCCATCGCACAATGAGCAGTTCTTC. This codes for CASSPSHNEQFF.

The chain combines TRBV7-2 with TRBJ2-7; D unclear. Germline CDR1 and CDR2: SGHTA and FQGNSA. The CDR3 consists of 13 residues. Trimming removed 1 base from V and 6 bases from J, with 10 bases in between. The CDR3, as DNA: TGTGCCAGCAGCTTAGTGTTACGCTCCGAGCAGTACTTC. This sequence encodes CASSLVLRSEQYF.

This chain connects TRBV5-6 to TRBJ2-2, with D possibly TRBD2 on 6 matching bases. V shed 5 bases and J shed 2 bases, with 16 bases lying between them. Germline CDR1 is SGHDT and CDR2 is YYEEEE. The length of the CDR3 is 16 residues. CDR3 sequence reads: CASSPAGLANTGELFF. For the CDR3, the DNA is TGTGCCAGCAGTCCGGCGGGACTGGCAAACACCGGGGAGCTGTTTTTT.

The chain links TRBV7-2 to TRBJ2-5; possibly TRBD1 or TRBD2 for D (6 bases each). CDR3 size: 17 residues. Looked up from germline, CDR1 is SGHTA and CDR2 is FQGNSA. V lost 2 bases and J lost 5, with 21 bases in between. CDR3 sequence: CASSLSQGTSSRETQYF. DNA for the CDR3: TGTGCCAGCAGCTTAAGTCAGGGGACTTCTTCCAGGGAGACCCAGTACTTC.

This clone was counted only a few times. The rearrangement links TRBV30 to TRBJ1-5, with TRBD1 as a possible D gene (5 bases). In germline, CDR1 is GTSNPN, CDR2 SVGIG (reference sequence). The CDR3 is 12 residues long. Trimming removed 0 bases at V and 8 bases at J, with 8 bases between. CDR3 sequence (DNA): TGTGCCTGGAGTGTAAGCAGGGAGCCCCAGCATTTT. Encoded protein: CAWSVSREPQHF.

This chain uses TRBV5-5 with TRBJ2-3; 8 bases agree with TRBD2. V lost 2 bases to trimming and J lost 3 bases; unmatched junction nucleotides: 8. In germline, CDR1 is SGHKS, CDR2 YYEKEE (reference sequence). This CDR3 has 16 amino acids. DNA of the CDR3: TGTGCCAGCAGCTTTATACCCGGGGGGGGGACAGATACGCAGTATTTT. Translation: CASSFIPGGGTDTQYF.

The gene calls are TRBV5-4 and TRBJ1-4; 7 nucleotides line up with TRBD1. Per germline, CDR1 SGHNT and CDR2 YYREEE (reference sequence). J was trimmed by 3 bases and V by 3 bases; bases with no gene match: 5. This CDR3 has 15 amino acids. The DNA for the CDR3 is TGTGCCAGCAGCTCGGAGGGGGCACCTAATGAAAAACTGTTTTTT. Its protein is CASSSEGAPNEKLFF.

Concerning this clone: A far larger clone is one base from this, pointing to a likely read error. The chain carries TRBV5-4 and TRBJ2-7; no clear D. Germline CDR1 and CDR2: SGHNT and YYREEE (reference sequence). With 2 bases removed from V and 2 bases from J, the gap between germline ends came to 2 bases. This CDR3 contains 11 residues. The CDR3 loop reads CASSFAYEQYF. CDR3 sequence (DNA): TGTGCCAGCAGCTTCGCCTACGAGCAGTACTTC.

This clone has just one count. V usage is TRBV7-6 and J usage is TRBJ2-1; D is perhaps TRBD1 (7 bases). The V end was cut by 1 base, the J end by 0 bases, with 16 bases between. This CDR3 spans 18 amino acids. CDR1 SGHVS and CDR2 FNYEAQ come from the germline V gene. The CDR3 bases are TGTGCCAGCAGCTTAGGGACCAGGGGGGTTCTCTCCTACAATGAGCAGTTCTTC. The encoded protein is CASSLGTRGVLSYNEQFF. Full variable domain (rest looked up from reference TRBV7-6 and TRBJ2-1): GAGVSQSPRYKVTKRGQDVALRCDPISGHVSLYWYRQALGQGPEFLTYFNYEAQQDKSGLPNDRFSAERPEGSISTLTIQRTEQRDSAMYRCASSLGTRGVLSYNEQFFGPGTRLTVL.

J is TRBJ2-7 and V is TRBV11-2, with D perhaps TRBD2 (6 bases). Trimming shortened V by 0 bases and J by 6 bases, and 12 bases separated the two germline ends. The germline V gene has CDR1 SGHAT and CDR2 FQNNGV. There are 14 residues in the CDR3. Here the CDR3 DNA reads TGTGCCAGCAGCTTAGATCGGGGGTTCTCCGAGCAGTACTTC. It specifies CASSLDRGFSEQYF.

J is TRBJ1-4 and V is TRBV7-9; no reliable D call. This CDR3 has 15 amino acids. Germline loops: CDR1 SEHNR, CDR2 FQNEAQ (reference sequence). V was pared by 1 base and J by 4 bases, with 10 bases between. In nucleotides, the CDR3 is TGTGCCAGCAGCTTAGAATCACCGGGTAATGAAAAACTGTTTTTT. This gives the protein CASSLESPGNEKLFF.

V and J are TRBV11-2 and TRBJ1-5; D gene unclear. Germline loops: CDR1 SGHAT, CDR2 FQNNGV. This CDR3 region has 13 residues. With 8 bases removed from V and 5 bases from J, the gap between germline ends came to 13 bases. The CDR3 region is CASAQDGDQPQHF. Written as DNA, the CDR3 is TGTGCCAGCGCCCAGGACGGCGATCAGCCCCAGCATTTT.

The V call is TRBV7-9, the J call TRBJ2-2, with 7 bases aligning to TRBD1. The J segment lost 8 bases and the V segment lost 5 bases, leaving 17 bases of the junction unmatched. The CDR3 contains 17 residues. Germline lookup yields CDR1 SEHNR and CDR2 FQNEAQ (reference sequence). CDR3 in amino acids: CASSLNRQGWGKGELFF. As DNA, the CDR3 is TGTGCCAGCAGCCTGAACCGACAGGGATGGGGGAAAGGGGAGCTGTTTTTT.

The rearrangement joins TRBV5-1 to TRBJ1-4, with D unclear. V was shortened by 4 bases and J by 11 bases, with 12 bases between the two germline ends. Germline assignment: CDR1 SGHRS and CDR2 YFSETQ. The CDR3 has 12 residues. This CDR3 is CASSPEGEKLFF. The CDR3 DNA follows: TGCGCCAGCAGCCCCGAGGGAGAGAAACTGTTTTTT.

The V call is TRBV5-1, the J call TRBJ2-2; 14 nucleotides agree with TRBD2. Germline V gene data show CDR1 as SGHRS and CDR2 as YFSETQ. The length of the CDR3 is 15 residues. The junction had 2 bases not matched to a gene; V was cut back by 4 bases and J by 6 bases. CDR3 sequence reads: CASSGTSGGSGELFF. CDR3 coding DNA: TGCGCCAGCAGCGGGACTAGCGGGGGCTCCGGGGAGCTGTTTTTT.

J is TRBJ2-1 and V is TRBV6-1, with D unresolved. Trimming shortened V by 8 bases and J by 7 bases, and 9 bases separated the two germline ends. Per germline, CDR1 MNHNS and CDR2 SASEGT. This CDR3 comprises 11 residues. In DNA, the CDR3 is TGTGCCAGCCGGACGGAGAATGAGCAGTTCTTC. Its protein product is CASRTENEQFF.